This T cell receptor beta chain was sequenced for a study of control samples from healthy donors and cancer patients. The method was immunoSEQ multiplex PCR; TCRdb's version includes in-frame clones alone and lacks a portion of them. The sample lists tens of thousands of clones; around 92% were seen once. CDR3 size: 16 residues. J was trimmed by 8 bases and V by 7 bases; bases with no gene match: 15. Germline V gene sequence: CDR1 SNHLY, CDR2 FYNNEI. Sequencing was performed on blood. The clonotype was recovered from a man aged 50-60 years in good health. The J gene is TRBJ1-4, the V gene TRBV2; 8 bases are shared with TRBD1. The CDR3 sequence is CASKPLRETGAEKLFF. The CDR3 DNA is TGTGCCAGCAAGCCCCTCCGTGAGACAGGGGCCGAAAAACTGTTTTTT.